The present TCR beta chain was sequenced within a study of control samples from healthy donors and cancer patients. TCRdb's table, derived via immunoSEQ multiplex PCR, lists solely in-frame clones and lacks some. In the table there are under 200,000 clones, 96% of which are singletons. This CDR3 spans 16 amino acids. With 7 bases removed from V and 6 bases from J, the gap between germline ends came to 22 bases. Per germline, CDR1 LNHDA and CDR2 SQIVND (reference sequence). Material for sequencing was blood. The source is a woman aged 30 to 39 in good health. The genes are TRBV19 and TRBJ1-3; TRBD1 might be the D (6 bases). The CDR3 loop is CASTMGAAIAENTIYF. For the CDR3, the DNA is TGTGCCAGTACCATGGGGGCGGCCATTGCGGAAAACACCATATATTTT.